These 4 T cell receptor beta chains came from one sample sequenced in a study of CD8 T cells in ankylosing spondylitis (dated by TCRdb to about 2017). General findings and caveats noted by the study authors: A TCR beta motif made up of seven or eight highly homologous amino acid variants appeared to be characteristic of blood from ankylosing spondylitis patients.

Library generation was performed with 5' RACE. The sequencer listed for this sample is Illumina HiSeq 2500. The raw public data were reprocessed by TCRdb itself: fastp quality trimming at Q25, MiXCR clonotype calling, in-frame beta chains only. Rows with a matching CDR3 protein are joined into one entry that keeps the most common DNA and genes. In all, the sample holds about 330,000 distinct CDR3 sequences, and approximately 8.2% of those were seen once. The ten top clones hold less than 15% of the sample. For these TCRs, the target antigens are not known. Material: blood, either unsorted or a sorted T cell fraction (not recorded which). The source is a male donor with ankylosing spondylitis.

This clonotype occurred many times. The chain carries TRBV10-3 and TRBJ1-1, with 9 bases aligning to TRBD1. The CDR3 is 16 amino acids. Losses at the gene ends were 4 bases for V and 0 bases for J; bases not matched to a gene: 6. From germline, CDR1 is ENHRY and CDR2 SYGVKD. CDR3 loop: CAISARDRAMNTEAFF. CDR3 nucleotides: TGTGCCATCAGTGCCCGGGACAGGGCCATGAACACTGAAGCTTTCTTT.

There are many counts of this clonotype. The chain is built from TRBV3-1 and TRBJ1-2; TRBD1 aligns across 9 bases. The CDR3 consists of 15 residues. V shed 3 bases and J 6 bases; nucleotides not matched to a gene: 8. Germline V gives CDR1 LGHDT, CDR2 YNNKEL (reference sequence). As DNA, the CDR3 is TGTGCCAGCAGCCAGGCTACAGGGGGCGATGATGGCTACACCTTC. Its translation: CASSQATGGDDGYTF.

The CDR3, as DNA: TGCGCCAGCAGCTTGGATAACAGAAACTATGGCTACACCTTC. Protein sequence: CASSLDNRNYGYTF. The chain links TRBV5-1 to TRBJ1-2, with D unresolved. Germline values: CDR1 SGHRS, CDR2 YFSETQ. The CDR3 loop spans 14 amino acids. V dropped 0 bases and J dropped 2 bases, with 8 bases sitting between them.

This clonotype was counted only a few times. The chain employs TRBV18 and TRBJ2-5; D gene ambiguous. V was shortened by 4 bases and J by 1 base, with 10 bases between the two germline ends. From germline, CDR1 is KGHSH and CDR2 LQKENI. The CDR3 is made up of 14 amino acids. The CDR3 DNA sequence: TGTGCCAGCTCACAGTCCGGGCTCCAAGAGACCCAGTACTTC. This translates into CASSQSGLQETQYF.